These 19 T cell receptor beta chains came from one sample sequenced in a study of T-cell memory formation after mild COVID-19 (dated by TCRdb to the early 2020s). Libraries were built with 5' RACE. The sequencer was an Illumina NovaSeq 6000. TCRdb itself trimmed the public reads at Q25 with fastp, ran MiXCR and retained productive beta chains. When rows share a CDR3 protein, they turn into one entry using the most common DNA and genes. Counted in this sample were 50,000 or so distinct CDR3 sequences; roughly 27% of them appeared once. The top ten clonotypes cover 40% to 50% of the sample. Source material: PBMCs or a T cell subset sorted from them (not recorded which). The receptors derive from a man younger than 30 who had mild COVID-19 (a few samples of this study predate the infection). The sample titles of this study are shuffled in the database, so cell type and time point are left out; the donor was told from shared clones.

This clonotype has only one observation. The gene calls are TRBV6-2 or TRBV6-3 and TRBJ2-5; TRBD1 or TRBD2 may be the D gene (5 bases each). The V and J ends lost 6 bases and 5 bases respectively, with 19 bases between them. CDR3 length equals 15 residues. Germline-derived CDR1 and CDR2 are MNHEY and SVGEGT. The CDR3: CASSSPLGDGETQYF. CDR3 nucleotide sequence: TGTGCCAGCAGCTCCCCTTTGGGGGATGGGGAGACCCAGTACTTC.

The chain couples TRBV20-1 to TRBJ1-2; 9 nucleotides agree with TRBD1. With 5 bases clipped from V and 2 bases from J, the junction kept 6 bases outside the gene matches. The CDR3 spans 14 residues. In germline, CDR1 is DFQATT, CDR2 SNEGSKA (reference sequence). The CDR3 loop reads CSAVHRGQNYGYTF. The CDR3 DNA reads TGCAGTGCTGTACACAGGGGGCAAAACTATGGCTACACCTTC.

This clonotype was observed a few times. The chain carries TRBV6-4 and TRBJ1-4; perhaps TRBD1 as D (5 bases). V was shortened by 6 bases and J by 7 bases, with 9 bases between the two germline ends. Germline-derived CDR1 and CDR2 are MRHNA and SNTAGT. The CDR3 spans 12 residues. CDR3 protein: CASRWGFEKLFF. The CDR3 nucleotides read TGTGCCAGCAGATGGGGGTTTGAAAAACTGTTTTTT.

The chain has TRBV4-1 and TRBJ1-5, with D unresolved. V was cut by 3 bases and J by 9 bases, with 18 bases left in between. There are 15 residues in the CDR3. CDR1 is MGHRA and CDR2 is YSYEKL in the germline V gene. The CDR3 here is CASSHFPVPLTPQHF. The CDR3 coding sequence is TGCGCCAGCAGCCACTTCCCGGTTCCCCTAACGCCCCAGCATTTT.

This clonotype has a count of ten or more. The chain has TRBV20-1 and TRBJ2-7; 8 nucleotides align to TRBD1. The V segment lost 3 bases and the J segment 4 bases; nucleotides outside the gene matches: 8. CDR1 is DFQATT and CDR2 is SNEGSKA in the germline V gene (reference sequence). The CDR3 sequence is 14 residues long. DNA of the CDR3: TGCAGTGCTAGGGGGACAGGTCTGAAGTACGAGCAGTACGTC. It encodes CSARGTGLKYEQYV.

V is TRBV4-3 and J is TRBJ1-1, with D unresolved. Germline V gives CDR1 LGHNA, CDR2 YSLEER. V lost 0 bases and J 1 base, leaving 12 bases between the germline ends. The CDR3 sequence is 16 residues long. DNA of the CDR3: TGCGCCAGCAGCCAAGACCGGGGTTGGGGGAACACTGAAGCTTTCTTT. Its translation is CASSQDRGWGNTEAFF.

This clonotype appeared a single time. The J gene is TRBJ2-7, the V gene TRBV6-2 or TRBV6-3; 7 nucleotides line up with TRBD1. The CDR3 extends over 16 amino acids. The germline V gene encodes CDR1 MNHEY and CDR2 SVGEGT. V gave up 5 bases and J gave up 2 bases; unmatched junction bases: 12. CDR3 DNA: TGTGCCAGCAGTCCCCCAGCGACAGGGATCCCCTACGAGCAGTACGTC. Amino acids: CASSPPATGIPYEQYV.

The rearrangement links TRBV21-1 to TRBJ1-2; TRBD1, the table's D call, was not compared with the DNA. TRBV21-1 has pseudogene status. The CDR3 has 17 amino acids. CDR3 protein: CASSNLGDRGSNYGYTF. As DNA, the CDR3 is TGTGCCAGCAGCAACCTCGGGGACAGGGGAAGTAACTATGGCTACACCTTC.

The gene calls are TRBV7-9 and TRBJ1-4; D is undetermined. Trimming shortened V by 4 bases and J by 5 bases, and 8 bases separated the two germline ends. There are 13 residues in the CDR3. Germline loops: CDR1 SEHNR, CDR2 FQNEAQ (reference sequence). The CDR3 sequence: CASSSELNEKLFF. DNA of the CDR3: TGTGCCAGCAGCTCGGAACTAAATGAAAAACTGTTTTTT.

The V call is TRBV12-3 or TRBV12-4, the J call TRBJ2-5, with 7 bases lining up with TRBD2. The CDR3 length is 14 residues. V lost 5 bases, J lost 2 bases, and 5 bases stayed unmatched. The CDR3 DNA is TGTGCCAGCAGTCCCCGGGGAGGGCAAGAGACCCAGTACTTC. Translated, it gives CASSPRGGQETQYF.

This clonotype has just a few counts. The chain combines TRBV4-3 with TRBJ2-7; 8 nucleotides agree with TRBD2. This CDR3 region has 14 residues. Germline-derived CDR1 and CDR2 are LGHNA and YSLEER. V was pared by 0 bases and J by 2 bases, with 0 bases of the junction left unmatched. CDR3 amino acids: CASSQDSGAYEQYF. In DNA form, the CDR3 reads TGCGCCAGCAGCCAAGATAGCGGGGCCTACGAGCAGTACTTC.

The chain carries TRBV11-2 and TRBJ1-1; tentatively, D is TRBD1 (6 bases). The V and J ends lost 1 base and 4 bases respectively, with 13 bases between them. The CDR3 totals 15 residues. Germline loops: CDR1 SGHAT, CDR2 FQNNGV. CDR3 nucleotide sequence: TGTGCCAGCAGCTTAGTTAGGACAGCGGGCACTGAAGCTTTCTTT. Protein product: CASSLVRTAGTEAFF. Supplemented by reference TRBV11-2 and TRBJ1-1, the full variable domain reads EAGVAQSPRYKIIEKRQSVAFWCNPISGHATLYWYQQILGQGPKLLIQFQNNGVVDDSQLPKDRFSAERLKGVDSTLKIQPAKLEDSAVYLCASSLVRTAGTEAFFGQGTRLTVV.

The V gene is TRBV6-1, the J gene TRBJ2-5; TRBD1 aligns across 8 bases. The J segment lost 1 base and the V segment lost 8 bases, leaving 12 bases of the junction unmatched. CDR3 length: 16 residues. Germline CDR1 MNHNS, CDR2 SASEGT. The CDR3: CASLSERTGSQETQYF. CDR3 sequence (DNA): TGTGCCAGCCTGTCGGAGAGGACAGGGTCCCAAGAGACCCAGTACTTC.

This clonotype has just a few counts. This sequence joins TRBV6-2 or TRBV6-3 and TRBJ2-7, with 11 bases identical to TRBD1. J gave up 2 bases and V 6 bases, and 6 bases lay outside the gene matches. The length of the CDR3 is 15 residues. Germline V gene lookup returns CDR1 MNHEY and CDR2 SVGEGT. This CDR3 reads CASRTSGQGAYEQYV. Written as DNA, the CDR3 is TGTGCCAGCAGAACTTCGGGACAGGGGGCCTACGAGCAGTACGTC.

This clonotype was seen a few times. This chain connects TRBV6-5 to TRBJ2-7, with 7 bases lining up with TRBD1. CDR3 size: 17 residues. The V gene's germline CDR1 is MNHEY and CDR2 SVGAGI. J lost 0 bases, V lost 6 bases, and 14 bases had no gene match. CDR3 loop: CASRSRLAGTDSYEQYF. The DNA for the CDR3 is TGTGCCAGCAGATCGCGTCTCGCCGGGACAGACTCCTACGAGCAGTACTTC.

The gene calls are TRBV10-3 and TRBJ2-7, with TRBD1 as a possible D gene (6 bases). Trimming removed 9 bases at V and 3 bases at J, with 15 bases between. Germline CDR1 and CDR2: ENHRY and SYGVKD. This CDR3 has 13 amino acids. CDR3 loop: CAMSRDKDYEQYF. The CDR3 nucleotides read TGTGCCATGTCCCGGGACAAGGACTACGAGCAGTACTTC.

This clonotype was detected only a few times. The rearrangement uses TRBV7-9 and TRBJ1-1; the match to TRBD1 covers 7 bases. J lost 1 base, V lost 5 bases, and 10 bases had no gene match. The germline V gene has CDR1 SEHNR and CDR2 FQNEAQ (reference sequence). This CDR3 is built from 16 residues. The CDR3 bases are TGTGCCAGCAGCCCCTATCTGGAGGGGGCGAACACTGAAGCTTTCTTT. Translated, it gives CASSPYLEGANTEAFF. The full variable domain, rest sourced from reference TRBV7-9 and TRBJ1-1, is DTGVSQNPRHKITKRGQNVTFRCDPISEHNRLYWYRQTLGQGPEFLTYFQNEAQLEKSRLLSDRFSAERPKGSFSTLEIQRTEQGDSAMYLCASSPYLEGANTEAFFGQGTRLTVV.

This sequence joins TRBV27 and TRBJ2-1; TRBD1 agrees at 10 bases. V gave up 6 bases and J gave up 7 bases; unmatched junction bases: 12. CDR1 and CDR2 (germline): MNHEY, SMNVEV (reference sequence). The CDR3 loop spans 16 amino acids. CDR3 nucleotides: TGTGCCAGCAGGTCGGGACAGGGGACGACTCTTAATGAGCAGTTCTTC. Residues: CASRSGQGTTLNEQFF.

This clonotype came up a few times. The chain carries TRBV12-3 or TRBV12-4 and TRBJ2-1; no firm D call. Trimming took off 3 bases at V and 4 bases at J, with 10 bases between the two ends. The CDR3 sequence is 14 residues long. CDR3 protein: CASSLAHLYNEQFF. The CDR3 region has the DNA TGTGCCAGCAGTTTGGCGCACTTGTACAATGAGCAGTTCTTC.